These 23 T cell receptor beta chains were sequenced from one sample in a study of CD8 T cells in ankylosing spondylitis. Via MiXCR, TCRdb re-called the 5' RACE reads, giving one row per CDR3 protein. Of 100,000 to 150,000 distinct CDR3 sequences in the sample, around 13% were seen once. Sequenced input: blood, either unsorted or a sorted T cell fraction (not recorded which). These receptors all come from a female donor with ankylosing spondylitis or in good health (not recorded which).

This clonotype turned up a few times. The rearrangement joins TRBV5-1 to TRBJ2-2, with 7 nucleotides matching TRBD1. CDR3 length: 15 amino acids. From germline, CDR1 is SGHRS and CDR2 YFSETQ. V shed 4 bases, J shed 6 bases, and the junction held 9 bases outside the gene matches. The CDR3 is CASSPTGEIAGELFF. The CDR3 DNA reads as TGCGCCAGCAGCCCCACAGGGGAAATAGCCGGGGAGCTGTTTTTT.

This clonotype occurred many times. The chain employs TRBV7-2 and TRBJ2-7; perhaps TRBD2 as D (7 bases). This CDR3 region has 14 residues. Germline V gives CDR1 SGHTA, CDR2 FQGNSA. Trimming took off 1 base at V and 6 bases at J, with 13 bases between the two ends. Written as DNA, the CDR3 is TGTGCCAGCAGCTTAGACCGGGGGGCCGTCGAGCAGTACTTC. Translation: CASSLDRGAVEQYF.

This chain links TRBV2 with TRBJ2-2, with 9 bases aligning to TRBD1. The CDR3 is 14 residues long. Germline assignment: CDR1 SNHLY and CDR2 FYNNEI. V trimming: 5 bases; J trimming: 7 bases; junction bases outside the gene matches: 5. DNA for the CDR3: TGTGCCAGCAGTCCAGTGGGACAGGGCGGGGAGCTGTTTTTT. Amino acids: CASSPVGQGGELFF.

This chain's CDR3 is CSASIRGTQYF. As DNA, the CDR3 is TGCAGTGCTAGCATCCGAGGGACCCAGTACTTC. This sequence joins TRBV20-1 and TRBJ2-5; D gene ambiguous. This CDR3 comprises 11 residues. The V end lost 3 bases, the J end lost 7 bases, and 9 bases lay between the germline ends. CDR1 and CDR2 from the germline V gene are DFQATT and SNEGSKA (reference sequence).

This clonotype showed up many times. The rearrangement joins TRBV5-1 to TRBJ2-1; D gene unclear. Between the trimmed V and J ends, which lost 2 bases and 8 bases, there was a span of 5 bases. CDR3 size: 11 residues. Germline V gene lookup returns CDR1 SGHRS and CDR2 YFSETQ. CDR3 protein: CASSFLDEQFF. The CDR3 coding sequence is TGCGCCAGCAGCTTTTTAGATGAGCAGTTCTTC.

This clonotype was picked up a small number of times. The chain joins TRBV28 to TRBJ1-1; possible D gene TRBD1, 6 bases. The CDR3 covers 14 residues. Per the germline V gene, CDR1 is MDHEN and CDR2 is SYDVKM. Trimming pared 5 bases from V and 2 bases from J, leaving 12 bases between. CDR3 sequence reads: CASSAPGGNTEAFF. The CDR3 DNA reads TGTGCCAGCAGTGCCCCGGGGGGCAACACTGAAGCTTTCTTT.

The table lists this clonotype with a count of one. The chain couples TRBV20-1 to TRBJ1-5; possibly TRBD1 for D (6 bases). Trimming cost V 5 bases and J 0 bases, with 20 bases left between them. Germline V gives CDR1 DFQATT, CDR2 SNEGSKA (reference sequence). The CDR3 is 17 amino acids. The CDR3 here is CSAVEPVGGASNQPQHF. For the CDR3, the DNA is TGCAGTGCTGTAGAGCCCGTAGGGGGGGCTAGCAATCAGCCCCAGCATTTT.

This clonotype showed up many times. This sequence joins TRBV12-5 and TRBJ2-1; 9 bases match TRBD2. The CDR3 runs to 18 residues. Per the germline V gene, CDR1 is LGHNT and CDR2 is FRNRAP. V lost 1 base and J lost 2; bases outside the gene matches: 9. CDR3 in amino acids: CASGLEYSGSRAYNEQFF. The CDR3 nucleotides read TGTGCTAGTGGTTTGGAATATAGCGGGAGTCGGGCCTACAATGAGCAGTTCTTC.

The rearrangement links TRBV11-3 to TRBJ2-1, with 9 bases identical to TRBD2. CDR3 length: 15 amino acids. Germline CDR1 is SGHNT and CDR2 is YENEEA. V was pared by 0 bases and J by 9 bases, with 6 bases of the junction left unmatched. CDR3 amino acids: CASSLDGGGASEQFF. The CDR3 coding sequence is TGTGCCAGCAGCTTAGACGGCGGGGGGGCAAGTGAGCAGTTCTTC. The complete variable domain, with remaining parts taken from reference TRBV11-3 and TRBJ2-1, reads EAGVVQSPRYKIIEKKQPVAFWCNPISGHNTLYWYLQNLGQGPELLIRYENEEAVDDSQLPKDRFSAERLKGVDSTLKIQPAELGDSAVYLCASSLDGGGASEQFFGPGTRLTVL.

This clonotype was counted between two and nine times. The chain couples TRBV5-1 to TRBJ2-7, with 7 positions matching TRBD2. V was clipped by 4 bases and J by 6 bases; unmatched bases: 10. The CDR3 is 14 amino acids. CDR1 and CDR2 from the germline V gene are SGHRS and YFSETQ. The CDR3 DNA sequence: TGCGCCAGCAGCCAATCGAGGGAGGGAAGCGAGCAGTACTTC. Protein: CASSQSREGSEQYF. The full variable domain, completed using reference TRBV5-1 and TRBJ2-7, is KAGVTQTPRYLIKTRGQQVTLSCSPISGHRSVSWYQQTPGQGLQFLFEYFSETQRNKGNFPGRFSGRQFSNSRSEMNVSTLELGDSALYLCASSQSREGSEQYFGPGTRLTVT.

About this clonotype itself: A much larger clone differs from this one at a single base, so this may be a read error. The rearrangement uses TRBV2 and TRBJ2-2; D not resolved. The length of the CDR3 is 15 residues. Germline V CDR1 and CDR2: SNHLY, FYNNEI. The V and J ends lost 8 bases and 0 bases respectively, with 13 bases between them. Here the CDR3 DNA reads TGTGCCAGCGAGAGGTATTTCCCGAACACCGGGGAGCTGTTTTTT. Translating it yields CASERYFPNTGELFF. Using reference TRBV2 and TRBJ2-2 for the parts outside the CDR3, the full variable domain is EPEVTQTPSHQVTQMGQEVILRCVPISNHLYFYWYRQILGQKVEFLVSFYNNEISEKSEIFDDQFSVERPDGSNFTLKIRSTKLEDSAMYFCASERYFPNTGELFFGEGSRLTVL.

There are many counts of this clonotype. The chain carries TRBV9 and TRBJ2-7; TRBD1 is a possible D gene (5 bases). The length of the CDR3 is 16 residues. The germline CDR1 and CDR2 sequences are SGDLS and YYNGEE. Trimming took off 3 bases at V and 4 bases at J, with 20 bases between the two ends. The CDR3 sequence is CASSGPGSGREYEQYF. The CDR3 nucleotides read TGTGCCAGCAGCGGCCCGGGTTCGGGCAGGGAATACGAGCAGTACTTC.

The chain links TRBV15 to TRBJ2-1, with 8 bases matching TRBD2. The CDR3 is made up of 16 amino acids. Germline V lookup: CDR1 LNHNV, CDR2 YYDKDF (reference sequence). Unmatched junction bases numbered 2, after V lost 1 base and J lost 0 bases. The CDR3 here is CATSRASGSSYNEQFF. In DNA, the CDR3 is TGTGCCACCAGCAGAGCCAGCGGGAGCTCCTACAATGAGCAGTTCTTC.

CDR3 DNA sequence: TGCGCCAGCAGCTCCAGGGGGCAAGATGGCTACACCTTC. Translated, it gives CASSSRGQDGYTF. V usage is TRBV5-1 and J usage is TRBJ1-2, with 8 bases lining up with TRBD1. CDR1 and CDR2 from the germline V gene are SGHRS and YFSETQ. V shed 3 bases, J shed 6 bases, and the junction held 4 bases outside the gene matches. The CDR3 consists of 13 residues.

The chain has TRBV11-1 and TRBJ2-3; D gene ambiguous. CDR3 length: 15 residues. Between the trimmed V and J ends, which lost 3 bases and 1 base, there was a span of 11 bases. Germline V CDR1 and CDR2: SGHAT, FQDESV (reference sequence). The CDR3 region is CASSLYPAGTDTQYF. The CDR3 nucleotides are TGTGCCAGCAGCTTGTATCCCGCGGGCACAGATACGCAGTATTTT. Full variable domain (missing parts from reference TRBV11-1 and TRBJ2-3): EAEVAQSPRYKITEKSQAVAFWCDPISGHATLYWYRQILGQGPELLVQFQDESVVDDSQLPKDRFSAERLKGVDSTLKIQPAELGDSAMYLCASSLYPAGTDTQYFGPGTRLTVL.

This clonotype was seen a handful of times. CDR3 amino acids: CASRGNPGQSTGELFF. The CDR3 bases are TGTGCCAGCAGGGGAAACCCGGGACAGTCCACCGGGGAGCTGTTTTTT. The gene calls are TRBV12-3 or TRBV12-4 and TRBJ2-2; 7 bases agree with TRBD1. V gave up 6 bases and J gave up 4 bases; unmatched junction bases: 11. The CDR3 is made up of 16 amino acids.

This clonotype appeared many times. This chain links TRBV20-1 with TRBJ2-1, with 9 bases aligning to TRBD2. CDR1 is DFQATT, CDR2 SNEGSKA, per germline (reference sequence). V lost 4 bases to trimming and J lost 0 bases; unmatched junction nucleotides: 7. This CDR3 has 16 amino acids. CDR3 sequence: CSAISRLADSYNEQFF. The CDR3 coding sequence is TGCAGTGCTATTTCCCGACTAGCGGACTCCTACAATGAGCAGTTCTTC.

This clonotype was observed once. A read error may be the cause here, since a much bigger clone is one base away. The chain is built from TRBV6-5 and TRBJ2-3; a weak D match, TRBD2 (5 bases). This CDR3 region has 17 residues. The germline V gene encodes CDR1 MNHEY and CDR2 SVGAGI. V was cut by 0 bases and J by 0 bases, with 13 bases left in between. The CDR3 nucleotides are TGTGCCAGCAGTTACTCAGGGCTACCGGGGAGCACAGATACGCAGTATTTT. Protein sequence: CASSYSGLPGSTDTQYF.

This clonotype was detected only a few times. V gene TRBV30 combines with J gene TRBJ2-6; no firm D call. The CDR3 length is 15 residues. V gave up 3 bases and J gave up 2 bases, with 11 bases separating them. Germline V CDR1 and CDR2: GTSNPN, SVGIG (reference sequence). CDR3 region: CAWSIPTAGANVLTF. As DNA, the CDR3 is TGTGCCTGGAGCATCCCTACAGCTGGGGCCAACGTCCTGACTTTC.

The chain carries TRBV28 and TRBJ2-4; unclear D gene. The CDR3 loop spans 14 amino acids. Trimming stripped 6 bases from V and 0 bases from J, with 9 bases between. Germline V gene sequence: CDR1 MDHEN, CDR2 SYDVKM. The CDR3 is CASRKRLAKNIQYF. The CDR3 DNA follows: TGTGCCAGCAGAAAACGACTAGCCAAAAACATTCAGTACTTC. The full variable domain, in which reference TRBV28 and TRBJ2-4 provide the parts outside the CDR3, is DVKVTQSSRYLVKRTGEKVFLECVQDMDHENMFWYRQDPGLGLRLIYFSYDVKMKEKGDIPEGYSVSREKKERFSLILESASTNQTSMYLCASRKRLAKNIQYFGAGTRLSVL.

The gene calls are TRBV30 and TRBJ2-6; possibly TRBD1 for D (6 bases). This CDR3 comprises 16 residues. Germline-derived CDR1 and CDR2 are GTSNPN and SVGIG (reference sequence). V was trimmed by 5 bases and J by 1 base, leaving 15 bases between them. This chain's CDR3 is CAWLAPGVSGANVLTF. The CDR3 region has the DNA TGTGCCTGGCTGGCCCCAGGGGTATCTGGGGCCAACGTCCTGACTTTC.

In its sample, this clonotype was seen a few times. J is TRBJ1-1 and V is TRBV20-1; D possibly corresponds to TRBD1 (5 bases). V lost 3 bases to trimming and J lost 4 bases, with 9 bases between them. Germline values: CDR1 DFQATT, CDR2 SNEGSKA (reference sequence). This CDR3 has 12 residues. CDR3: CSARGQVTEAFF. The CDR3 bases are TGCAGTGCTAGGGGGCAGGTCACTGAAGCTTTCTTT.

This chain uses TRBV6-2 or TRBV6-3 with TRBJ1-2; unclear D gene. Between the trimmed V and J ends, which lost 2 bases and 2 bases, there was a span of 9 bases. Germline loops: CDR1 MNHEY, CDR2 SVGEGT. This CDR3 region has 14 residues. In nucleotides, the CDR3 is TGTGCCAGCAGTTACGGTTTCACGAACTATGGCTACACCTTC. It is translated as CASSYGFTNYGYTF.